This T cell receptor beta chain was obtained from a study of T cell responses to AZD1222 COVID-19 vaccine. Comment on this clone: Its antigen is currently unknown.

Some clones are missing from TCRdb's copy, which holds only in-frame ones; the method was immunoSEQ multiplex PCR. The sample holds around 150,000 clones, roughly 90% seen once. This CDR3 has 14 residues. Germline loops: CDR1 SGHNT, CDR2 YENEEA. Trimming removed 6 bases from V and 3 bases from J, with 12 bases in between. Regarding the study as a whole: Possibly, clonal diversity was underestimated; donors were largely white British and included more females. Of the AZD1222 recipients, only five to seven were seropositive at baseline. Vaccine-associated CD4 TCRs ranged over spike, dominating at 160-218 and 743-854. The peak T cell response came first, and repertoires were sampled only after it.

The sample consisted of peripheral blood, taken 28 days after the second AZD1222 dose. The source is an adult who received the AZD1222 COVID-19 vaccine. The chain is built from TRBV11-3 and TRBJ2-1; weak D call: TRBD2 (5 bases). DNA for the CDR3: TGTGCCAGCAGGTTCGATCGGGGCTACAATGAGCAGTTCTTC. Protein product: CASRFDRGYNEQFF. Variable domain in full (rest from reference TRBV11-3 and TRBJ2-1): EAGVVQSPRYKIIEKKQPVAFWCNPISGHNTLYWYLQNLGQGPELLIRYENEEAVDDSQLPKDRFSAERLKGVDSTLKIQPAELGDSAVYLCASRFDRGYNEQFFGPGTRLTVL.